The clone carrying this T cell receptor beta chain was seen repeatedly, ten times or more. Its antigen is unidentified. This entry is derived from a study of regulatory T cells in long-lasting Graves disease. Through Arm-PCR of CDR3 regions and iRepertoire HTBI primers, TCR beta libraries were built. TCRdb ran MiXCR on the multiplex PCR reads and lists one entry per CDR3 protein. The sample has over 350,000 distinct CDR3 sequences, approximately 16% seen once. The sample's time point: newly diagnosed GD, antithyroid drugs for less than 3 months. TCR sequences were obtained from RNA taken from PBMCs. General study findings and limits: Thyroid tissue went unstudied; only peripheral blood was examined. With persistent disease, TRBV28, TRBJ1-2 and TRBJ2-5 were the favored segments.

Germline lookup yields CDR1 SNHLY and CDR2 FYNNEI. The CDR3 has 15 residues. V lost 6 bases and J lost 4, with 18 bases in between. These same data were also listed under a study on T cells in Graves' hyperthyroidism and ophthalmopathy. Turning to that study: Ophthalmopathy was separated from stable hyperthyroidism by a 13 V-J model. Ophthalmopathy, as predicted by the model, came a median 6.5 months after the prediction.

Sequenced material: peripheral blood mononuclear cells (PBMCs), taken at new diagnosis, from a patient treated with antithyroid drugs. V and J are TRBV2 and TRBJ1-1, with D maybe TRBD1 (5 bases). The clonotype comes from a woman aged 40-49 years with Graves disease. The DNA of the CDR3 is TGTGCCAGCAGACCCGGGACCCACGGCGGCACTGAAGCTTTCTTT. Translated, it gives CASRPGTHGGTEAFF.